This is a list of T cell receptor beta chains from one sample in a study of spatial heterogeneity in lung cancer. Each CDR3 protein gets one entry after TCRdb re-called the 5' RACE reads with MiXCR. The table shows tens of thousands of distinct CDR3 sequences, with roughly 9.7% occurring only once. The sequencing here drew on PBMCs, taken at follow-up. These receptors originate from a male donor with early-stage non-small cell lung cancer. CDR3s include the opening cysteine and the closing phenylalanine or tryptophan. D genes are given only for firm matches. Not every row has a clone size; where given, it reads once, few, many or a size class.

DNA	CDR3	V	D	size	J
TGCAGTGCTAGCGCCGGACTAGCAGGGACCCAGTACTTC	CSASAGLAGTQYF	TRBV20-1	TRBD2	few	TRBJ2-5
TGCGCCAGCAGCCAAGTAGGCGGACTGAGGGGAAATGAGCAGTTCTTC	CASSQVGGLRGNEQFF	TRBV4-3	NA	many	TRBJ2-1
TGTGCCAGCAGCACCCTCACAGGGGCGGATGGAAACACCATATATTTT	CASSTLTGADGNTIYF	TRBV7-2	TRBD1	many	TRBJ1-3
TGTGCCAGCTCACTCAACACGAATAGCAATCAGCCCCAGCATTTT	CASSLNTNSNQPQHF	TRBV18	NA	few	TRBJ1-5
TGCAGCGCGGGGGACAGGGAGGACGATACGCAGTATTTT	CSAGDREDDTQYF	TRBV29-1	TRBD1	few	TRBJ2-3
TGCAGTGCTAGAGATACTAGCGCCGCCTACGAGCAGTACTTC	CSARDTSAAYEQYF	TRBV20-1	TRBD2	many	TRBJ2-7
TGTGCCACCAGTGATTTAGCCAGCACAGATACGCAGTATTTT	CATSDLASTDTQYF	TRBV24-1	NA	NA	TRBJ2-3
TGTGCCAGCAGCCAAGCGAGGACAGGGGGCTTTCAGCCCCAGCATTTT	CASSQARTGGFQPQHF	TRBV3-2	NA	many	TRBJ1-5
TGTGCCAGCAGCTTAGATCCCAACAATGAGCAGTTCTTC	CASSLDPNNEQFF	TRBV11-2	NA	NA	TRBJ2-1
TGTGCCAGCAGTTTCCGGGCAGGGGATGAGACCCAGTACTTC	CASSFRAGDETQYF	TRBV12-3/TRBV12-4	NA	NA	TRBJ2-5
TGCAGTGCTAGAGCCCTACAGGGCGTGGGCACTGAAGCTTTCTTT	CSARALQGVGTEAFF	TRBV20-1	NA	many	TRBJ1-1
TGCGCCAGCAGTGTAAGGGATGACGAGCAGTACTTC	CASSVRDDEQYF	TRBV4-1	NA	few	TRBJ2-7
TGTGCCAGCAGCTTTATAGGGGACCGCACAGATACGCAGTATTTT	CASSFIGDRTDTQYF	TRBV7-9	NA	NA	TRBJ2-3
TGTGCCAGCAGTTTATCGACAGGGGGCTATGGCTACACCTTC	CASSLSTGGYGYTF	TRBV28	TRBD1	few	TRBJ1-2
TGTGCCAGCAGCGTGAGCGGGGGCACAGATACGCAGTATTTT	CASSVSGGTDTQYF	TRBV9	TRBD2	many	TRBJ2-3
TGCAGTGCTAGATCCAGGGACGGAACTAACTATGGCTACACCTTC	CSARSRDGTNYGYTF	TRBV20-1	NA	few	TRBJ1-2
TGTGCCAGCAGCCCTCAATTGTACCAAGAGACCCAGTACTTC	CASSPQLYQETQYF	TRBV7-2	NA	few	TRBJ2-5
TGTGCCAGCAGCTTCACAGGAGGAACGGGGTTTGAGCAGTTCTTC	CASSFTGGTGFEQFF	TRBV13	NA	many	TRBJ2-1
TGCGCCAGCAGCTTGGCCGGGGCGCAGGGGGCGGACACTGAAGCTTTCTTT	CASSLAGAQGADTEAFF	TRBV5-1	TRBD1	NA	TRBJ1-1
TGTGCCAGCAGCTTAGGACTTGGCGGGGGGGACCATGAGCAGTTCTTC	CASSLGLGGGDHEQFF	TRBV7-8	TRBD2	NA	TRBJ2-1
TGCGCCAGCAGCTTGGCCAGCCAGGGAGACGAGCAGTACTTC	CASSLASQGDEQYF	TRBV5-1	NA	many	TRBJ2-7
TGTGCCAGCAGTTCTACTGGGACAGGCTATGGCTACACCTTC	CASSSTGTGYGYTF	TRBV28	TRBD1	NA	TRBJ1-2
TGCGCCAGCAGCCAAGAGATGCAGAGGAAGCATGCTTTCTTT	CASSQEMQRKHAFF	TRBV4-3	NA	NA	TRBJ1-1